These 30 T cell receptor beta chains share one sample of origin, sequenced in a study of cytomegalovirus exposure and HLA in healthy donors. PCR amplification relied on 60 Vbeta primers (plus 13 Jbeta primers). The protocol was immunoSEQ multiplex PCR, while the TCRdb copy is restricted to in-frame clones and leaves out a portion. The sample totals more than 110,000 clones. Input material: PBMCs. The receptors were sampled from a man in his forties in good health and CMV-seronegative.

The rearrangement uses TRBV4-1 and TRBJ2-5; TRBD1 or TRBD2 may be the D gene (5 bases each). The J call may not be correct, given that the DNA end is closer to TRBJ2-7. The CDR3 runs 13 residues. Germline lookup yields CDR1 MGHRA and CDR2 YSYEKL. CDR3 nucleotides: TGCGCCAGCAGCCCAGGGACGGACTACGAGCAGTACTTC. Translating it yields CASSPGTDYEQYF.

The V and J genes are TRBV5-1 and TRBJ2-7; 7 bases fit TRBD2. Per the germline V gene, CDR1 is SGHRS and CDR2 is YFSETQ. The V segment lost 3 bases and the J segment 4 bases; nucleotides outside the gene matches: 10. The CDR3 totals 15 residues. The CDR3 protein is CASSSLAGRAYEQYF. CDR3 coding DNA: TGCGCCAGCAGCTCGCTGGCAGGGAGGGCATACGAGCAGTACTTC.

The chain employs TRBV5-4 and TRBJ2-3, with 7 bases matching TRBD2. CDR3 size: 13 residues. Germline V CDR1 and CDR2: SGHNT, YYREEE (reference sequence). J gave up 5 bases and V 0 bases, and 0 bases lay outside the gene matches. The CDR3 protein is CASSLAGGDTQYF. The CDR3 DNA reads TGTGCCAGCAGCTTGGCGGGGGGAGATACGCAGTATTTT.

The chain joins TRBV6-5 to TRBJ1-4, with TRBD1 as a possible D gene (5 bases). The CDR3 contains 12 residues. Germline V CDR1 and CDR2: MNHEY, SVGAGI. The ends were cut back, 6 bases at V and 6 bases at J, with 8 bases in the middle. In DNA form, the CDR3 reads TGTGCCAGCAGCGCAGGGTATGAAAAACTGTTTTTT. It encodes CASSAGYEKLFF.

The J gene is TRBJ2-2, the V gene TRBV5-1, with TRBD1 matching 9 bases. The CDR3 has 16 amino acids. V shed 0 bases and J 5 bases; nucleotides not matched to a gene: 5. CDR1 SGHRS and CDR2 YFSETQ come from the germline V gene. CDR3 bases: TGCGCCAGCAGCTTGGAAGGGACAGGGAATACCGGGGAGCTGTTTTTT. Protein product: CASSLEGTGNTGELFF.

The chain has TRBV2 and TRBJ2-7; possible D gene TRBD1, 5 bases. Germline V gene sequence: CDR1 SNHLY, CDR2 FYNNEI. The CDR3 runs to 11 residues. V was pared by 6 bases and J by 3 bases, with 6 bases between. The DNA of the CDR3 is TGTGCCAGCAGAGGGGTCTACGAGCAGTACTTC. Protein product: CASRGVYEQYF.

The chain recombines TRBV27 with TRBJ1-1; unclear D gene. V lost 3 bases to trimming and J lost 1 base, with 6 bases between them. The germline CDR1 and CDR2 sequences are MNHEY and SMNVEV (reference sequence). This CDR3 is 13 amino acids long. This CDR3 reads CASSFRRNTEAFF. The CDR3 bases are TGTGCCAGCAGTTTCAGGCGGAACACTGAAGCTTTCTTT.

A word on this clone: The same CDR3 can be traced to other DNA sequences in this sample. CDR3 nucleotide sequence: TGTGCCAGCAGCTTTGGCAGGGACTACGAGCAGTACTTC. Protein sequence: CASSFGRDYEQYF. The genes are TRBV7-8 and TRBJ2-7; perhaps TRBD1 as D (5 bases). Germline values: CDR1 SGHVS, CDR2 FQNEAQ. CDR3 length equals 13 residues. V lost 3 bases and J lost 3, with 9 bases in between.

V is TRBV9 and J is TRBJ2-7; the match to TRBD2 covers 9 bases. The V segment lost 4 bases and the J segment 1 base; nucleotides outside the gene matches: 9. Looked up from germline, CDR1 is SGDLS and CDR2 is YYNGEE. CDR3 length equals 16 residues. This CDR3 is CASSSSTTSGSYEQYF. The CDR3 DNA sequence: TGTGCCAGCAGCTCTAGCACCACTAGCGGGTCCTACGAGCAGTACTTC.

The chain couples TRBV27 to TRBJ2-2; the D gene is possibly TRBD1 (6 bases). Trimming left V 6 bases short and J 1 base short, with 12 bases between. This CDR3 contains 15 residues. The germline V gene encodes CDR1 MNHEY and CDR2 SMNVEV (reference sequence). DNA for the CDR3: TGTGCCAGCAGATCCAGCAGGGGGAACACCGGGGAGCTGTTTTTT. Encoded protein: CASRSSRGNTGELFF.

As regards this clone: One junction end does not reproduce the germline sequence, and a read error may be involved. The genes are TRBV9 and TRBJ2-3, with 9 bases fitting TRBD2. Germline V gene lookup returns CDR1 SGDLS and CDR2 YYNGEE. CDR3 length: 16 amino acids. The CDR3 sequence is CASSVGSGGYTDMQYF. The CDR3 region has the DNA TGTGCCAGCAGCGTAGGTAGCGGGGGATACACAGATATGCAGTATTTT.

This chain joins TRBV6-1 and TRBJ2-1; possibly TRBD2 for D (6 bases). CDR1 is MNHNS, CDR2 SASEGT, per germline. V shed 6 bases and J shed 6 bases, with 18 bases lying between them. There are 15 residues in the CDR3. The CDR3 nucleotides read TGTGCCAGCAGGGCCCCGGGACTCCCCTCCAATGAGCAGTTCTTC. Amino acids: CASRAPGLPSNEQFF.

The chain is built from TRBV10-1 and TRBJ1-2; weak D call: TRBD1 (6 bases). This CDR3 comprises 13 residues. Germline V gene data show CDR1 as WNHNN and CDR2 as SYGVQD (reference sequence). V gave up 2 bases and J gave up 4 bases, with 8 bases separating them. The CDR3 region is CASSETGTYGYTF. Here the CDR3 DNA reads TGCGCCAGCAGTGAGACAGGGACCTATGGCTACACCTTC.

V is TRBV2 and J is TRBJ1-4; no definite D call. The germline V gene has CDR1 SNHLY and CDR2 FYNNEI. This CDR3 has 16 amino acids. Trimming removed 7 bases from V and 5 bases from J, with 20 bases in between. The CDR3 protein is CASIVGSLGGNEKLFF. CDR3 nucleotide sequence: TGTGCCAGCATCGTCGGGTCATTGGGAGGGAATGAAAAACTGTTTTTT.

CDR3 residues: CASSQARAGELFF. The CDR3 DNA reads TGTGCCAGCAGCCAAGCAAGAGCCGGGGAGCTGTTTTTT. The chain uses TRBV7-2 and TRBJ2-2; D is ambiguous. The CDR3 is made up of 13 amino acids. Germline loops: CDR1 SGHTA, CDR2 FQGNSA. V dropped 5 bases and J dropped 6 bases, with 10 bases sitting between them.

This chain connects TRBV9 to TRBJ2-1; 14 positions match TRBD2. This CDR3 is 15 amino acids long. V was pared by 3 bases and J by 9 bases, with 5 bases of the junction left unmatched. The germline V gene encodes CDR1 SGDLS and CDR2 YYNGEE. The CDR3 region is CASSETTSGGVEQFF. In DNA form, the CDR3 reads TGTGCCAGCAGCGAAACGACTAGCGGGGGGGTTGAGCAGTTCTTC.

This chain uses TRBV6-1 with TRBJ2-7, with TRBD1 matching 7 bases. The CDR3 extends over 13 amino acids. V trimming: 6 bases; J trimming: 1 base; junction bases outside the gene matches: 3. Germline values: CDR1 MNHNS, CDR2 SASEGT. The CDR3 protein is CASSPQGSYEQYF. Written as DNA, the CDR3 is TGTGCCAGCAGCCCACAGGGGTCCTACGAGCAGTACTTC.

The CDR3 DNA follows: TGTGCCAGCAGCGCCTTCGAAAGGACAGGGACGTTCGAGACCCAGTACTTC. Its translation: CASSAFERTGTFETQYF. The rearrangement uses TRBV7-3 and TRBJ2-5; 8 bases fit TRBD1. Trimming at V came to 5 bases and at J to 5 bases, leaving 16 bases not matched to a gene. CDR3 length: 17 residues. Germline V gene lookup returns CDR1 SGHTA and CDR2 FQGTGA.

This rearrangement joins TRBV4-3 to TRBJ1-5, with D unclear. V gave up 2 bases and J gave up 6 bases, with 8 bases separating them. CDR1 and CDR2 from the germline V gene are LGHNA and YSLEER. CDR3 size: 13 residues. CDR3 sequence reads: CASSQTGGQPQHF. The CDR3 DNA sequence: TGCGCCAGCAGCCAAACGGGTGGTCAGCCCCAGCATTTT.

The chain is built from TRBV5-1 and TRBJ1-1; 9 positions match TRBD1. V shed 3 bases, J shed 0 bases, and the junction held 3 bases outside the gene matches. From germline, CDR1 is SGHRS and CDR2 YFSETQ. This CDR3 has 15 residues. CDR3 nucleotide sequence: TGCGCCAGCAGCTCGACAGGGGGATTGAACACTGAAGCTTTCTTT. It is translated as CASSSTGGLNTEAFF. The variable domain in full, with the rest retrieved from reference TRBV5-1 and TRBJ1-1, is KAGVTQTPRYLIKTRGQQVTLSCSPISGHRSVSWYQQTPGQGLQFLFEYFSETQRNKGNFPGRFSGRQFSNSRSEMNVSTLELGDSALYLCASSSTGGLNTEAFFGQGTRLTVV.

V usage is TRBV5-5 and J usage is TRBJ2-7; 8 nucleotides align to TRBD2. Germline CDR1 reads SGHKS; CDR2 reads YYEKEE (reference sequence). The CDR3 sequence is 15 residues long. Losses at the gene ends were 3 bases for V and 6 bases for J; bases not matched to a gene: 11. CDR3 in amino acids: CASSSMTGGASEQYF. In DNA, the CDR3 is TGTGCCAGCAGCTCCATGACGGGGGGGGCAAGCGAGCAGTACTTC.

V and J are TRBV4-3 and TRBJ2-1; perhaps TRBD2 as D (6 bases). The CDR3 loop spans 13 amino acids. The germline V gene encodes CDR1 LGHNA and CDR2 YSLEER. V was pared by 1 base and J by 9 bases, with 10 bases between. The CDR3 DNA reads TGCGCCAGCAGCCAAGGTCTGGGAGGTGAGCAGTTCTTC. Its translation: CASSQGLGGEQFF.

The chain combines TRBV7-3 with TRBJ1-2, with TRBD1 identical over 9 bases. Germline lookup yields CDR1 SGHTA and CDR2 FQGTGA. Trimming at V came to 4 bases and at J to 7 bases, leaving 4 bases not matched to a gene. The CDR3 runs 13 residues. The CDR3 bases are TGTGCCAGCAGCTCCGGGACAGGGAGTGGCTACACCTTC. Encoded protein: CASSSGTGSGYTF.

The chain recombines TRBV5-1 with TRBJ2-2, with a tentative D call TRBD2 (6 bases). V lost 3 bases, J lost 6 bases, and 18 bases lay in between. This CDR3 comprises 16 residues. CDR1 SGHRS and CDR2 YFSETQ come from the germline V gene. CDR3 sequence: CASSSYPDAGSGELFF. In DNA, the CDR3 is TGCGCCAGCAGCTCGTATCCCGACGCGGGGTCCGGGGAGCTGTTTTTT.

V usage is TRBV6-4 and J usage is TRBJ1-5; 10 positions match TRBD1. The CDR3 is 16 amino acids. The V gene's germline CDR1 is MRHNA and CDR2 SNTAGT. The J segment lost 9 bases and the V segment lost 0 bases, leaving 8 bases of the junction unmatched. The CDR3 nucleotides read TGTGCCAGCAGTGACTCCCTTGACAGGGGGCAAGGGCCCCAGCATTTT. This translates into CASSDSLDRGQGPQHF.

V is TRBV7-2 and J is TRBJ2-5, with D maybe TRBD2 (6 bases). The CDR3 extends over 18 amino acids. Trimming stripped 2 bases from V and 5 bases from J, with 24 bases between. Germline V gene lookup returns CDR1 SGHTA and CDR2 FQGNSA. CDR3 sequence (DNA): TGTGCCAGCAGCTTAAGAGGTGGTCAACTTGGGAGGTGGGAGACCCAGTACTTC. It codes for CASSLRGGQLGRWETQYF.

The V call is TRBV19, the J call TRBJ2-2; 7 bases are shared with TRBD1. Trimming at V came to 6 bases and at J to 1 base, leaving 5 bases not matched to a gene. This CDR3 comprises 15 residues. Germline CDR1 is LNHDA and CDR2 is SQIVND (reference sequence). CDR3 in DNA: TGTGCCAGTAGGAGAAGACAGGGGAACACCGGGGAGCTGTTTTTT. This translates into CASRRRQGNTGELFF.

V is TRBV6-5 and J is TRBJ1-2, with TRBD1 identical over 7 bases. CDR3 size: 13 residues. From germline, CDR1 is MNHEY and CDR2 SVGAGI. After removal of 6 bases from V and 4 bases from J, the junction contained 5 bases not matched to a gene. The CDR3 reads CASSPTGTYGYTF. The DNA for the CDR3 is TGTGCCAGCAGCCCGACAGGGACCTATGGCTACACCTTC.

As DNA, the CDR3 is TGTGCCAGCAGCTCTAGAAGTGGAGAGACCCAGTACTTC. Its translation: CASSSRSGETQYF. The gene calls are TRBV7-7 and TRBJ2-5, with D hard to call. This CDR3 comprises 13 residues. Trimming left V 4 bases short and J 4 bases short, with 10 bases between. Germline V gene data show CDR1 as SSHAT and CDR2 as FNYEAQ (reference sequence). The full variable domain, rest sourced from reference TRBV7-7 and TRBJ2-5, is GAGVSQSPRYKVTKRGQDVTLRCDPISSHATLYWYQQALGQGPEFLTYFNYEAQPDKSGLPSDRFSAERPEGSISTLTIQRTEQRDSAMYRCASSSRSGETQYFGPGTRLLVL.

The chain links TRBV11-2 to TRBJ2-2; 8 bases line up with TRBD1. There are 14 residues in the CDR3. Germline CDR1 SGHAT, CDR2 FQNNGV. V shed 5 bases, J shed 7 bases, and the junction held 6 bases outside the gene matches. CDR3 loop: CASSPRTGNGELFF. The CDR3 DNA reads as TGTGCCAGCAGCCCCCGGACAGGGAACGGGGAGCTGTTTTTT.